The 10 T cell receptor beta chains in this list originate from one sample, sequenced in a study of T-cell reconstitution after alpha-beta-depleted transplantation in children. Study-wide results and caveats: One year post-transplant, T-cell counts and diversity were largely derived from T cells produced anew.

During its preparation, the TCRbeta library received unique molecular identifiers. TCRdb called the PCR reads again in MiXCR, with one record for every CDR3 protein. The sample holds around 270,000 distinct CDR3 sequences, 6% to 10% seen once. Antigens of these TCRs are unknown. The input for sequencing was peripheral blood, taken 360 days after TCRalphabeta/CD19-depleted stem cell transplant. These receptors were taken from a female patient aged 2-9 years who had a stem cell transplant for Fanconi anemia, so the T cells may come from the graft donor.

This clonotype turned up a few times. The rearrangement uses TRBV20-1 and TRBJ2-1; 8 bases match TRBD2. This CDR3 region has 13 residues. Germline CDR1 is DFQATT and CDR2 is SNEGSKA (reference sequence). CDR3 nucleotides: TGCGTAACCGGCGGGGGGCTACGGAATGAGCAGTTCTTC. Translation: CVTGGGLRNEQFF.

As regards this clonotype: A much larger clone is a single base away; this may be a read error. The chain carries TRBV11-2 and TRBJ1-1; no reliable D call. Trimming shortened V by 3 bases and J by 5 bases, and 7 bases separated the two germline ends. CDR1 is SGHAT, CDR2 FQNNGV, per germline. CDR3 size: 12 residues. CDR3 protein: CASSFGETEAFF. The CDR3 DNA is TGTGCCAGCAGCTTCGGGGAAACTGAAGCTTTCTTT.

V gene TRBV6-2 or TRBV6-3 combines with J gene TRBJ2-5; tentative D call: TRBD2 (6 bases). Germline values: CDR1 MNHEY, CDR2 SVGEGT. The CDR3 spans 15 residues. V lost 5 bases and J lost 2, with 15 bases in between. The CDR3 region has the DNA TGTGCCAGCAGTAGCCTCCGGGACTTACAAGAGACCCAGTACTTC. Protein sequence: CASSSLRDLQETQYF.

This clonotype was seen a handful of times. V gene TRBV20-1 combines with J gene TRBJ2-5; D perhaps matches TRBD2 (5 bases). The CDR3 runs to 15 residues. Germline values: CDR1 DFQATT, CDR2 SNEGSKA (reference sequence). Trimming shortened V by 3 bases and J by 0 bases, and 14 bases separated the two germline ends. CDR3 nucleotides: TGCAGTGCTAGGGGAGCTTTTGGGTACCAAGAGACCCAGTACTTC. Its protein is CSARGAFGYQETQYF.

This clonotype was observed many times. This chain connects TRBV4-3 to TRBJ1-5; unclear D gene. V was cut by 4 bases and J by 6 bases, with 10 bases left in between. The CDR3 runs to 13 residues. CDR1 LGHNA and CDR2 YSLEER come from the germline V gene. Written as DNA, the CDR3 is TGCGCCAGCAGCCCTGGAGAGGGTCAGCCCCAGCATTTT. This encodes CASSPGEGQPQHF.

This clonotype was found a few times. The chain recombines TRBV28 with TRBJ1-4, with 10 bases fitting TRBD1. V dropped 6 bases and J dropped 6; count of bases not matched to a gene: 7. This CDR3 region has 15 residues. Germline lookup yields CDR1 MDHEN and CDR2 SYDVKM. Here the CDR3 reads CASRGDRGSDEKLFF. DNA for the CDR3: TGTGCCAGCAGGGGGGACAGGGGCTCGGATGAAAAACTGTTTTTT. Full variable domain (missing parts from reference TRBV28 and TRBJ1-4): DVKVTQSSRYLVKRTGEKVFLECVQDMDHENMFWYRQDPGLGLRLIYFSYDVKMKEKGDIPEGYSVSREKKERFSLILESASTNQTSMYLCASRGDRGSDEKLFFGSGTQLSVL.

This clonotype was observed a single time. The CDR3 spells CAWSVLDGITSEQYF. The CDR3 nucleotides read TGTGCCTGGAGTGTACTTGACGGCATTACCTCCGAGCAGTACTTC. The rearrangement uses TRBV30 and TRBJ2-7; D is ambiguous. V lost 0 bases and J lost 6, with 18 bases in between. This CDR3 is 15 amino acids long. Per the germline V gene, CDR1 is GTSNPN and CDR2 is SVGIG (reference sequence).

This clonotype has a handful of counts. The V and J genes are TRBV6-1 and TRBJ1-6; possibly TRBD1 for D (6 bases). Looked up from germline, CDR1 is MNHNS and CDR2 is SASEGT. The CDR3 spans 15 residues. V lost 7 bases and J 8 bases, leaving 18 bases between the germline ends. The CDR3 sequence: CASNPRGAGDSPLHF. The CDR3 nucleotides read TGTGCCAGCAACCCTAGGGGGGCCGGGGATTCACCCCTCCACTTT.

This clonotype has a count of ten or more. This chain links TRBV4-3 with TRBJ1-2, with 7 positions matching TRBD1. With 1 base clipped from V and 5 bases from J, the junction kept 4 bases outside the gene matches. The CDR3 contains 14 residues. Germline V CDR1 and CDR2: LGHNA, YSLEER. The CDR3 sequence is CASSQGQGSYGYTF. Written as DNA, the CDR3 is TGCGCCAGCAGCCAAGGACAGGGATCTTATGGCTACACCTTC.

The sample holds many counts of this clonotype. This chain joins TRBV12-3 or TRBV12-4 and TRBJ1-3, with D possibly matching TRBD1 (6 bases). The CDR3 length is 14 residues. V dropped 5 bases and J dropped 15 bases, with 23 bases sitting between them. CDR3 sequence: CASSPNREGWNTYF. CDR3 in DNA: TGTGCCAGCAGTCCGAACAGGGAGGGTTGGAATACATATTTT.